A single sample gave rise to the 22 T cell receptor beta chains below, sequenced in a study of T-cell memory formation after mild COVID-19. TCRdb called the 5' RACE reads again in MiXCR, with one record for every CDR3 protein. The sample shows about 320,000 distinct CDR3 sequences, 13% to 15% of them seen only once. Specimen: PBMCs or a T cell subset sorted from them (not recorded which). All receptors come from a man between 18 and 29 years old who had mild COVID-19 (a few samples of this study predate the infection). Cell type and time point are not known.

The CDR3: CASSESFGPAATDTQYF. CDR3 nucleotide sequence: TGTGCCAGCAGTGAAAGTTTCGGGCCTGCCGCCACAGATACGCAGTATTTT. The gene calls are TRBV2 and TRBJ2-3; D gene unclear. This CDR3 is built from 17 residues. CDR1 and CDR2 (germline): SNHLY, FYNNEI. Trimming took 2 bases from V and 2 from J, leaving 17 bases between them.

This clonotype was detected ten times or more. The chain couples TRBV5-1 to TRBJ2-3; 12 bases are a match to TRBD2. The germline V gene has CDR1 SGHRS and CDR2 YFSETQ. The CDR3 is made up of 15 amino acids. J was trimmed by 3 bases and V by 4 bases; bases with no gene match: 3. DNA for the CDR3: TGCGCCAGCAGCCCAGGACTAGCGGGAACAGATACGCAGTATTTT. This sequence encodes CASSPGLAGTDTQYF.

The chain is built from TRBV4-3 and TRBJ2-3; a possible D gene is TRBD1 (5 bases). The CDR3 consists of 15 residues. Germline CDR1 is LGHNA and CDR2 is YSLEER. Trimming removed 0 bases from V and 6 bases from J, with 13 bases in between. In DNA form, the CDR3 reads TGCGCCAGCAGCCAAGAAGGGGCCGCCGGCGATACGCAGTATTTT. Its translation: CASSQEGAAGDTQYF.

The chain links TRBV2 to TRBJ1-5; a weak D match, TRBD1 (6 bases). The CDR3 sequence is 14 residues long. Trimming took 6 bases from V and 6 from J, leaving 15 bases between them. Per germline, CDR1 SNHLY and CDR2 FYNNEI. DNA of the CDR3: TGTGCCAGCAGCCCGACAGGACCGAGTCAGCCCCAGCATTTT. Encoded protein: CASSPTGPSQPQHF.

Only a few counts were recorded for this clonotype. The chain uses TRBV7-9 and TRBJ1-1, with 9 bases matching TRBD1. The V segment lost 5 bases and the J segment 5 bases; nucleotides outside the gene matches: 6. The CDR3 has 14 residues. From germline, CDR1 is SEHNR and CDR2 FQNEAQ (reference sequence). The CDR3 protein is CASSTGQGRTEAFF. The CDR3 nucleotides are TGTGCCAGCAGCACAGGACAGGGGCGGACTGAAGCTTTCTTT.

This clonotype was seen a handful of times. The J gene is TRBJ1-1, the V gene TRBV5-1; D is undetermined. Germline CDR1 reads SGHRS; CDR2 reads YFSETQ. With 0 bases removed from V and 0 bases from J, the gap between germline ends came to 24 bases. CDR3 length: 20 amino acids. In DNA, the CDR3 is TGCGCCAGCAGCTTGGTTTCGGCGACGGAGGATCTATCAATGAACACTGAAGCTTTCTTT. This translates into CASSLVSATEDLSMNTEAFF.

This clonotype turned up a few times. The CDR3 sequence is CASRDSGAPQHF. The CDR3 coding sequence is TGTGCCAGCAGGGATTCAGGGGCCCCCCAGCATTTT. The chain joins TRBV2 to TRBJ1-5, with TRBD1 as a possible D gene (6 bases). This CDR3 has 12 residues. Looked up from germline, CDR1 is SNHLY and CDR2 is FYNNEI. Deletions cut 6 bases from V and 10 bases from J, with 13 bases between.

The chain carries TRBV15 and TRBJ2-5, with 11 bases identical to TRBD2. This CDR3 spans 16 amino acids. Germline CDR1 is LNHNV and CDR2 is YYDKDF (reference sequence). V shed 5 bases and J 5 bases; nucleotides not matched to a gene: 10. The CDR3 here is CATSQGLAGPKETQYF. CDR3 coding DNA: TGTGCCACCAGCCAAGGACTAGCGGGTCCGAAGGAGACCCAGTACTTC.

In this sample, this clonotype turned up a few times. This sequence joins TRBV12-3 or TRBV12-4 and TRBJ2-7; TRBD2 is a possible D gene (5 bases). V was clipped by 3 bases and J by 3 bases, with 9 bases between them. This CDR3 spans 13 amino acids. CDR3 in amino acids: CASSFRAGYEQYV. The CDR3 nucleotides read TGTGCCAGCAGTTTTCGGGCGGGCTACGAGCAGTACGTC.

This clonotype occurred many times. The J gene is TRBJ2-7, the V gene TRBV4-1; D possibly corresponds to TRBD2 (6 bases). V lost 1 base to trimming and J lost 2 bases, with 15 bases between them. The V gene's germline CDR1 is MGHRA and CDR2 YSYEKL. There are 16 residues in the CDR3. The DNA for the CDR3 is TGCGCCAGCAGCCAAGCGGCGAGCGGGTTAGCCTACGAGCAGTACTTC. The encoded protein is CASSQAASGLAYEQYF.

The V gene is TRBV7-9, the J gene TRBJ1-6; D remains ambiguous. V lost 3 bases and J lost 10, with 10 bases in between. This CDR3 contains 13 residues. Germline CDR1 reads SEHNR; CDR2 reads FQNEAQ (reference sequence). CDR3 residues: CASSLIPASPLHF. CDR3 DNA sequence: TGTGCCAGCAGCTTGATTCCAGCATCACCCCTCCACTTT. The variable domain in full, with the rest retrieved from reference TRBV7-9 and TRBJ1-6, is DTGVSQNPRHKITKRGQNVTFRCDPISEHNRLYWYRQTLGQGPEFLTYFQNEAQLEKSRLLSDRFSAERPKGSFSTLEIQRTEQGDSAMYLCASSLIPASPLHFGNGTRLTVT.

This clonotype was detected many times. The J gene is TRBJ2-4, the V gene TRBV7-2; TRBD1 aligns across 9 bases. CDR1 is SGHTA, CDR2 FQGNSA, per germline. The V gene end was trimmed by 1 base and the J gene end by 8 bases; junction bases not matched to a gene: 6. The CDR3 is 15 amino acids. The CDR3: CASSLGDRVRDIQYF. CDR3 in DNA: TGTGCCAGCAGCTTAGGGGACAGGGTTAGGGACATTCAGTACTTC.

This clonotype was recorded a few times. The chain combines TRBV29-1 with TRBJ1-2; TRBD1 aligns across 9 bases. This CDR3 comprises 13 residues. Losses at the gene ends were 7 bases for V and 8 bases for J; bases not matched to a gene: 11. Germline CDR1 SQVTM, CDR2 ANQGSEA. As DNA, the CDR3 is TGCAGCGCCGGGAGGGACAGGGAAGGAGGCTACACCTTC. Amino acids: CSAGRDREGGYTF.

The DNA of the CDR3 is TGCGCCAGCAGCCAGGGGGTGGCTGGCTACACCTTC. It yields the protein CASSQGVAGYTF. V gene TRBV4-3 combines with J gene TRBJ1-2; D possibly corresponds to TRBD1 (5 bases). The V gene's germline CDR1 is LGHNA and CDR2 YSLEER. The CDR3 length is 12 residues. V was clipped by 3 bases and J by 7 bases, with 9 bases between them.

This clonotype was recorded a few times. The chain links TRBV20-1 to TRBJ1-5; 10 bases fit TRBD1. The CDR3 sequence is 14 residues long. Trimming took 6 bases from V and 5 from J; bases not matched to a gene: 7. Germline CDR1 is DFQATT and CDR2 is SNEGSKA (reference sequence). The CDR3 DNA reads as TGCAGTGCGAGACAGGGGGCGTGGGATCAGCCCCAGCATTTT. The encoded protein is CSARQGAWDQPQHF.

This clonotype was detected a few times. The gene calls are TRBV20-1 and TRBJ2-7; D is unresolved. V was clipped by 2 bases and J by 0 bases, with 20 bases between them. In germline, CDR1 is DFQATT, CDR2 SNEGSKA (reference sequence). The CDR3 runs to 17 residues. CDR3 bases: TGCAGTGCTAGAATCGTTGACACCATTAGGAGCTCCTACGAGCAGTACTTC. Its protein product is CSARIVDTIRSSYEQYF.

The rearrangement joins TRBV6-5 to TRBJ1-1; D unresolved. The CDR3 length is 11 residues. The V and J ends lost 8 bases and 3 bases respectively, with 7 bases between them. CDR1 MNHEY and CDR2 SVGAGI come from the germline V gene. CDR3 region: CASQGYTEAFF. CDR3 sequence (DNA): TGTGCCAGCCAAGGTTACACTGAAGCTTTCTTT.

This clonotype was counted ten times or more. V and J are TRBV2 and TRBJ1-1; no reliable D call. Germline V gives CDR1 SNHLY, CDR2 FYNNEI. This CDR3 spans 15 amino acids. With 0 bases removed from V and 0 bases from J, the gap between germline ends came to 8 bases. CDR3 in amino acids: CASSEAAEVNTEAFF. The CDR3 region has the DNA TGTGCCAGCAGTGAAGCTGCTGAGGTGAACACTGAAGCTTTCTTT. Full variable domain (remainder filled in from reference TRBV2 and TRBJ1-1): EPEVTQTPSHQVTQMGQEVILRCVPISNHLYFYWYRQILGQKVEFLVSFYNNEISEKSEIFDDQFSVERPDGSNFTLKIRSTKLEDSAMYFCASSEAAEVNTEAFFGQGTRLTVV.

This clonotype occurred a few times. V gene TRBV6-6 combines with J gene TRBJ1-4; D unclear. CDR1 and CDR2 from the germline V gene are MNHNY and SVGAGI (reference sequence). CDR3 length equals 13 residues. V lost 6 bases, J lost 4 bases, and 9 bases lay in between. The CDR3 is CASSDGINEKLFF. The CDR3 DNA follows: TGTGCCAGCAGCGACGGTATTAATGAAAAACTGTTTTTT.

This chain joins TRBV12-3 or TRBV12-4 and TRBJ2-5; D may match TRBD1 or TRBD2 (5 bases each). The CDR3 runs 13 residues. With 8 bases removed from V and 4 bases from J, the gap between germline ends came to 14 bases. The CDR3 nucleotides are TGTGCCAGCGGCCAGCCGGGACGAGAGACCCAGTACTTC. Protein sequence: CASGQPGRETQYF.

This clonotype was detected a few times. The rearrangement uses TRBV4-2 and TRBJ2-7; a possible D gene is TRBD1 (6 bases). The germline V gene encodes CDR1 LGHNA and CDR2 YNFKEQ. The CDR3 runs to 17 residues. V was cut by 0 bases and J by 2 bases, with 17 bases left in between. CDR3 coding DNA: TGTGCCAGCAGCCAAGATCCTCAGGGGCTGATCGCCTACGAGCAGTACTTC. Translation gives CASSQDPQGLIAYEQYF.

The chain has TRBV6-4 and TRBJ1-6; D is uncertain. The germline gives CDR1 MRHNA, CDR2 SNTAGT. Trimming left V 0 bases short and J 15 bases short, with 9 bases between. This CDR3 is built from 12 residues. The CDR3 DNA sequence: TGTGCCAGCAGTGACTCGTCGGTACACCTCCACTTT. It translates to CASSDSSVHLHF.